This TCR beta chain came from a study of T cell repertoires in cytomegalovirus infection. Across the whole study: A matching HLA type, together with CMV infection, was signaled by public TCR beta signatures.

Study-wide points: The ex vivo response showed dominance by HLA-C-restricted CMV-specific TCR beta clonotypes. CMV carriers having the relevant HLA were flagged by cumulative public TCR beta family frequency.

Points on this clonotype: The antigen is unknown.

One entry per CDR3 protein results from TCRdb running MiXCR on the reads. The profile shows 100,000 to 150,000 distinct CDR3 sequences, around 25% of them singletons. Sequenced: PBMCs, sequenced either directly or after in vitro stimulation (not recorded which). This TCR was recovered from a human donor in good health (CMV status not recorded). Some clones in this sample may be carry-over from other donors' samples.

CDR3 sequence (DNA): TGTGCCAGCGAAGGACTAGCGGGAGGATACAATGAGCAGTTCTTC. Amino acids: CASEGLAGGYNEQFF. This chain uses TRBV6-1 with TRBJ2-1; 14 bases agree with TRBD2. In germline, CDR1 is MNHNS, CDR2 SASEGT. J was trimmed by 4 bases and V by 8 bases; bases with no gene match: 4. This CDR3 region has 15 residues.